This note documents a single T cell receptor beta chain sequence. The data belong to a study of blood T cell repertoires in COVID-19. Germline assignment: CDR1 SGHRS and CDR2 YFSETQ. This CDR3 contains 15 residues. V gave up 1 base and J gave up 1 base; unmatched junction bases: 3. Methods used by the authors: Amplification of reference gene primers provided the estimated nucleated cell counts. The data were produced by immunoSEQ multiplex PCR, yet TCRdb's version contains in-frame clones alone and is incomplete. V, J and clone size were drawn from that table, and D and trimming were deduced from the DNA. The sample carries around 180,000 clones, around 72% recorded once.

Material for sequencing was peripheral blood. This chain joins TRBV5-1 and TRBJ2-5, with 8 bases fitting TRBD1. This clonotype was sampled from a woman older than 75 with acute or convalescent COVID-19. CDR3 DNA: TGCGCCAGCAGCTTGCTAGGGACAGGCCAAGAGACCCAGTACTTC. It is translated as CASSLLGTGQETQYF.